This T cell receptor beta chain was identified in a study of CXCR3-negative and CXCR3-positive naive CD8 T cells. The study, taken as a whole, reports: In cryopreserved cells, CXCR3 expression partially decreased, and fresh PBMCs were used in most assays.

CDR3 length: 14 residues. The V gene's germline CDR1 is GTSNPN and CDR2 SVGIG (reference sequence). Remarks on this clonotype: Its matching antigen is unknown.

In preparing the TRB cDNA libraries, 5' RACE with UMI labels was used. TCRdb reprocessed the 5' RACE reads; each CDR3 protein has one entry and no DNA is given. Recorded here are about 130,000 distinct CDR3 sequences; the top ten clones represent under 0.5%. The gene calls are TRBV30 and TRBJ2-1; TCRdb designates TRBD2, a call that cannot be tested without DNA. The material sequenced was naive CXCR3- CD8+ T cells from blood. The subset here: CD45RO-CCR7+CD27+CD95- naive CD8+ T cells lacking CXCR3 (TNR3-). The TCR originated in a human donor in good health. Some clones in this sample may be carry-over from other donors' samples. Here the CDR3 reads CAWILAGVHNEQFF.